The next 7 T cell receptor beta chains were all read from a single sample in a study of blood T cell repertoires in COVID-19. Profiled with immunoSEQ multiplex PCR; TCRdb holds only in-frame clones, not every one. The sample has approximately 270,000 clones, about four fifths seen once; the top ten hold 8.9%. The sequenced material came from peripheral blood. These receptors originate from a man older than 75 with acute or convalescent COVID-19.

This clone was found once. J is TRBJ2-7 and V is TRBV5-1; no definite D call. Trimming left V 1 base short and J 1 base short, with 6 bases between. This CDR3 is built from 13 residues. The germline V gene encodes CDR1 SGHRS and CDR2 YFSETQ. CDR3 in amino acids: CASSLRVSYEQYF. CDR3 sequence (DNA): TGCGCCAGCAGCTTGCGGGTTTCCTACGAGCAGTACTTC. The full variable domain, in which reference TRBV5-1 and TRBJ2-7 provide the parts outside the CDR3, is KAGVTQTPRYLIKTRGQQVTLSCSPISGHRSVSWYQQTPGQGLQFLFEYFSETQRNKGNFPGRFSGRQFSNSRSEMNVSTLELGDSALYLCASSLRVSYEQYFGPGTRLTVT.

The chain carries TRBV2 and TRBJ1-4; 10 bases align to TRBD1. The CDR3 is 14 residues long. The J segment lost 10 bases and the V segment lost 4 bases, leaving 6 bases of the junction unmatched. Per the germline V gene, CDR1 is SNHLY and CDR2 is FYNNEI. CDR3 in DNA: TGTGCCAGCAGTGGAGGACAGGGGGTGCGAAAACTGTTTTTT. Amino acid sequence: CASSGGQGVRKLFF.

The rearrangement uses TRBV11-1 and TRBJ2-1; 10 bases agree with TRBD2. J lost 8 bases, V lost 0 bases, and 7 bases had no gene match. CDR3 length equals 16 residues. Germline V lookup: CDR1 SGHAT, CDR2 FQDESV (reference sequence). For the CDR3, the DNA is TGTGCCAGCAGCTTAGCATCAAGCGGGAGGGCCGATGAGCAGTTCTTC. This codes for CASSLASSGRADEQFF.

This clone has just a few counts. CDR3 bases: TGTGCCTGGAGTCAAAACACAGTCCCTTTATATGGCTACACCTTC. This translates into CAWSQNTVPLYGYTF. This chain joins TRBV30 and TRBJ1-2; no clear D gene. In germline, CDR1 is GTSNPN, CDR2 SVGIG (reference sequence). V lost 2 bases and J 5 bases, leaving 18 bases between the germline ends. The CDR3 covers 15 residues.

This clone was seen repeatedly, ten times or more. The J gene is TRBJ2-7, the V gene TRBV2, with 9 bases that match TRBD2. The germline V gene encodes CDR1 SNHLY and CDR2 FYNNEI. The V and J ends lost 7 bases and 9 bases, in that order; junction bases with no gene match: 7. This CDR3 comprises 12 residues. In DNA form, the CDR3 reads TGTGCCAGCAAGGCGGGGGGGCCGGGGCAGTACTTC. Protein product: CASKAGGPGQYF.

This chain connects TRBV5-6 to TRBJ2-7, with 10 nucleotides matching TRBD2. V dropped 2 bases and J dropped 5; count of bases not matched to a gene: 7. CDR1 is SGHDT and CDR2 is YYEEEE in the germline V gene. The CDR3 loop spans 15 amino acids. CDR3 coding DNA: TGTGCCAGCAGCTTTTTTAGCGGGGGGAGGGACGAGCAGTACTTC. This translates into CASSFFSGGRDEQYF.

The genes are TRBV7-2 and TRBJ2-1; D gene uncertain. Germline V lookup: CDR1 SGHTA, CDR2 FQGNSA. The V and J ends lost 10 bases and 9 bases respectively, with 13 bases between them. The length of the CDR3 is 11 residues. Written as DNA, the CDR3 is TGTGCCACCAGGAGTAACTTTGAGCAGTTCTTC. Translating gives CATRSNFEQFF. Full variable domain (remainder filled in from reference TRBV7-2 and TRBJ2-1): GAGVSQSPSNKVTEKGKDVELRCDPISGHTALYWYRQSLGQGLEFLIYFQGNSAPDKSGLPSDRFSAERTGGSVSTLTIQRTQQEDSAVYLCATRSNFEQFFGPGTRLTVL.